This T cell receptor beta chain was observed in a study of response to subunit inactivated influenza vaccine. Study-wide points: The authors proposed limited new T cell recruitment per seasonal influenza vaccination.

This clonotype was recorded a few times. Its antigen remains unknown. Using its own MiXCR run on the RT-PCR reads, TCRdb lists one record per CDR3 protein. The profile covers around 190,000 distinct CDR3 sequences, with around 9% appearing a single time and approximately 11% taken by the ten largest. The CDR3 is 15 amino acids. CDR1 and CDR2 from the germline V gene are DFQATT and SNEGSKA (reference sequence). Trimming took 8 bases from V and 5 from J; bases not matched to a gene: 9. The specimen comprised non-naive T cells sorted from PBMCs, sampled on the day of vaccination. The TCR was taken from a man aged 50-60 years who received an inactivated influenza vaccine. The rearrangement links TRBV20-1 to TRBJ2-5, with 15 bases aligning to TRBD2. The CDR3 DNA sequence: TGCAGTATACAGGGACTAGCGGGGGGCGGGGAGACCCAGTACTTC. Translation gives CSIQGLAGGGETQYF.